This entry lists 18 T cell receptor beta chains sequenced from one sample in a study of CXCR3-negative and CXCR3-positive naive CD8 T cells. Libraries were UMI-labeled 5' RACE TRB cDNA. TCRdb reprocessed the 5' RACE reads; each CDR3 protein has one entry and no DNA is given. The repertoire shows over 100,000 distinct CDR3 sequences; the top ten hold roughly 0.29%. Material for sequencing was naive CXCR3- CD8+ T cells from blood. The subset is: CD45RO-CCR7+CD27+CD95- naive CD8+ T cells lacking CXCR3 (TNR3-). The receptors here all came from a human donor in good health. Some clones in this sample may be carry-over from other donors' samples.

CDR3 sequence: CASASGTRVLGEQFF. The chain couples TRBV14 to TRBJ2-1. The CDR3 loop spans 15 amino acids. The germline gives CDR1 SGHDN, CDR2 FVKESK.

The J gene is TRBJ2-7, the V gene TRBV7-2. The CDR3 is made up of 14 amino acids. The germline gives CDR1 SGHTA, CDR2 FQGNSA. The CDR3 is CASSPQDVSYEQYF.

The chain carries TRBV12-3 or TRBV12-4 and TRBJ2-7; TCRdb's D gene call, TRBD1, goes unchecked for lack of DNA. This CDR3 has 13 residues. The CDR3 here is CASNQGVSHEQYF.

The V and J genes are TRBV2 and TRBJ1-5; there is no DNA to check the TCRdb D call of TRBD1. Looked up from germline, CDR1 is SNHLY and CDR2 is FYNNEI. The CDR3 has 16 amino acids. Here the CDR3 reads CASSEAIGASNQPQHF.

V gene TRBV12-3 or TRBV12-4 combines with J gene TRBJ2-5; the D gene TCRdb calls, TRBD1, cannot be checked with no DNA. The CDR3 has 14 amino acids. The CDR3 loop is CASSHSGGQETQYF.

The chain employs TRBV5-1 and TRBJ1-2. Germline CDR1 and CDR2: SGHRS and YFSETQ. The CDR3 contains 14 residues. CDR3 protein: CASSLEWEGYGYTF. Combining the CDR3 with reference TRBV5-1 and TRBJ1-2 gives the whole variable domain KAGVTQTPRYLIKTRGQQVTLSCSPISGHRSVSWYQQTPGQGLQFLFEYFSETQRNKGNFPGRFSGRQFSNSRSEMNVSTLELGDSALYLCASSLEWEGYGYTFGSGTRLTVV.

The J gene is TRBJ2-4, the V gene TRBV29-1; TCRdb's D call, TRBD2, is unchecked because there is no DNA. Germline CDR1 reads SQVTM; CDR2 reads ANQGSEA. The CDR3 contains 11 residues. The chain's CDR3 is CSVGLGALRCF.

The rearrangement links TRBV24-1 to TRBJ1-1; TCRdb lists TRBD1, though no DNA is available to test this call. The CDR3 contains 13 residues. The germline V gene has CDR1 KGHDR and CDR2 SFDVKD. CDR3: CATSAPDSPEAFF.

This rearrangement joins TRBV19 to TRBJ2-7; TCRdb names TRBD1, which stays unverified in the absence of DNA. The CDR3 covers 15 residues. Per germline, CDR1 LNHDA and CDR2 SQIVND (reference sequence). CDR3 protein: CASSPATGYSYEQYF. The full variable domain, completed using reference TRBV19 and TRBJ2-7, is DGGITQSPKYLFRKEGQNVTLSCEQNLNHDAMYWYRQDPGQGLRLIYYSQIVNDFQKGDIAEGYSVSREKKESFPLTVTSAQKNPTAFYLCASSPATGYSYEQYFGPGTRLTVT.

V gene TRBV6-1 combines with J gene TRBJ1-1. Germline-derived CDR1 and CDR2 are MNHNS and SASEGT. This CDR3 spans 12 amino acids. The CDR3 reads CASSEVGTEAFF.

The chain couples TRBV12-3 or TRBV12-4 to TRBJ1-5. There are 14 residues in the CDR3. The CDR3 sequence: CASSPRPPNQPQHF.

The chain has TRBV3-1 and TRBJ2-7; absent DNA, TCRdb's TRBD2 call cannot be checked. The CDR3 has 14 residues. Per germline, CDR1 LGHDT and CDR2 YNNKEL (reference sequence). CDR3 sequence: CASSRRETAHEQYF.

This chain connects TRBV25-1 to TRBJ1-1; TCRdb's D call, TRBD1, is unchecked because there is no DNA. Germline V gene lookup returns CDR1 MGHDK and CDR2 SYGVNS. The CDR3 covers 15 residues. This chain's CDR3 is CASSEYAGVNTEAFF.

The chain links TRBV24-1 to TRBJ2-5; TCRdb returns TRBD1, unconfirmable since there is no DNA. CDR1 and CDR2 from the germline V gene are KGHDR and SFDVKD. The CDR3 loop spans 17 amino acids. CDR3 amino acids: CATSDWRVGRYQETQYF.

This chain links TRBV7-9 with TRBJ1-6; with no DNA, the TCRdb D assignment of TRBD1 cannot be verified. CDR1 is SEHNR, CDR2 FQNEAQ, per germline (reference sequence). The CDR3 totals 14 residues. This CDR3 is CASRRQRSDSPLHF.

The genes are TRBV28 and TRBJ2-7; with no DNA, the TCRdb D assignment of TRBD1 cannot be verified. This CDR3 is built from 18 residues. CDR1 is MDHEN and CDR2 is SYDVKM in the germline V gene. CDR3 amino acids: CASRKTLPPGTGVYEQYF.

V and J are TRBV11-2 and TRBJ2-7; TCRdb's D call of TRBD1 is untestable without DNA. CDR3 size: 16 residues. Germline CDR1 reads SGHAT; CDR2 reads FQNNGV. CDR3 in amino acids: CASSLDLTGRNYEQYF.

The chain has TRBV28 and TRBJ2-7; TCRdb's assignment of TRBD1 cannot be checked, as there is no DNA. Germline CDR1 reads MDHEN; CDR2 reads SYDVKM. This CDR3 is built from 16 residues. CDR3 sequence reads: CASSLGQGAFTYEQYF.